What follows are 9 T cell receptor beta chains derived from one specimen sequenced in a study of cytomegalovirus exposure and HLA in healthy donors. A multiplex PCR was run with 60 Vbeta primers and 13 Jbeta primers. Generated by immunoSEQ multiplex PCR, the TCRdb table keeps only in-frame clones and is missing some. The sample has about 170,000 clones, approximately 80% seen once. The sample comprised PBMCs. These receptors were collected from a woman aged 50 to 60 in good health and CMV-seropositive.

The V gene is TRBV7-3, the J gene TRBJ2-7; TRBD1 matches 12 bases. Germline assignment: CDR1 SGHTA and CDR2 FQGTGA. The CDR3 sequence is 15 residues long. Trimming at V came to 5 bases and at J to 3 bases, leaving 5 bases not matched to a gene. The CDR3 region is CASSPGTGGVYEQYF. In DNA form, the CDR3 reads TGTGCCAGCAGCCCGGGGACAGGGGGCGTCTACGAGCAGTACTTC.

The table lists this clone with a count of one. This chain links TRBV18 with TRBJ1-1; D might be TRBD1 (5 bases). The V gene's germline CDR1 is KGHSH and CDR2 LQKENI. The CDR3 consists of 14 residues. V lost 1 base, J lost 3 bases, and 9 bases lay in between. The CDR3 coding sequence is TGTGCCAGCTCACCACGGGGAGGGGACACTGAAGCTTTCTTT. Its translation: CASSPRGGDTEAFF.

The chain couples TRBV18 to TRBJ2-7; tentatively, D is TRBD2 (6 bases). The CDR3 is 13 amino acids. Trimming left V 4 bases short and J 5 bases short, with 12 bases between. The germline V gene has CDR1 KGHSH and CDR2 LQKENI. The CDR3 nucleotides are TGTGCCAGCTCACTTTCTGGCGGGGACGAGCAGTACTTC. Translation gives CASSLSGGDEQYF.

The chain links TRBV6-4 to TRBJ2-3, with 8 bases aligning to TRBD1. CDR1 is MRHNA, CDR2 SNTAGT, per germline. This CDR3 is built from 15 residues. The trim removed 5 bases at V and 5 bases at J, leaving 9 bases unmatched. CDR3 in amino acids: CASSRGIDRGDTQYF. DNA for the CDR3: TGTGCCAGCAGTCGCGGGATAGACAGGGGAGATACGCAGTATTTT.

The chain joins TRBV27 to TRBJ2-7, with 9 bases matching TRBD2. Trimming at V came to 3 bases and at J to 7 bases, leaving 7 bases not matched to a gene. The CDR3 consists of 14 residues. CDR1 MNHEY and CDR2 SMNVEV come from the germline V gene (reference sequence). The CDR3 DNA reads as TGTGCCAGCAGTTTCGGGCGGGAGGGAGGGGAGCAGTACTTC. It encodes CASSFGREGGEQYF.

This rearrangement joins TRBV9 to TRBJ1-2; a weak D match, TRBD1 (5 bases). Germline V gene data show CDR1 as SGDLS and CDR2 as YYNGEE. The V gene lost 1 base and the J gene lost 7 bases, with 14 bases spanning the gap. The CDR3 contains 14 residues. The CDR3 DNA reads TGTGCCAGCAGCGTATCGGGGGTTGAGCCTGGCTACACCTTC. Translating it yields CASSVSGVEPGYTF.

The chain links TRBV21-1 to TRBJ1-2; the D call TRBD1 from the table was never checked on the DNA. TRBV21-1 is listed as a pseudogene. The length of the CDR3 is 16 residues. The CDR3 region is CASSKARGDRGCGYTF. Here the CDR3 DNA reads TGTGCCAGCAGCAAAGCCAGGGGGGACAGGGGTTGTGGCTACACCTTC.

J is TRBJ2-5 and V is TRBV4-1; TRBD1 might be the D (6 bases). The V and J ends lost 4 bases and 0 bases respectively, with 15 bases between them. The CDR3 covers 16 residues. CDR1 and CDR2 from the germline V gene are MGHRA and YSYEKL. The CDR3: CASSPGSTGYQETQYF. CDR3 in DNA: TGCGCCAGCAGCCCCGGTAGTACAGGGTACCAAGAGACCCAGTACTTC.

The chain recombines TRBV6-5 with TRBJ1-2; 10 positions match TRBD1. This CDR3 has 13 amino acids. Germline V CDR1 and CDR2: MNHEY, SVGAGI. The V gene end was trimmed by 6 bases and the J gene end by 2 bases; junction bases not matched to a gene: 0. Here the CDR3 DNA reads TGTGCCAGCAGGGGACAGGGGAACTATGGCTACACCTTC. It yields the protein CASRGQGNYGYTF.